One and the same sample provided the 5 T cell receptor beta chains below, sequenced in a study of blood T cell repertoires in COVID-19. The table came from immunoSEQ multiplex PCR; TCRdb's copy has only in-frame clones and leaves some out. This sample yields roughly 250,000 clones, of which approximately 90% are seen a single time; around 2% belongs to the top ten. The sample consisted of peripheral blood. Receptors were obtained from a woman aged 40 to 50 who had recovered from COVID-19.

V gene TRBV6-5 combines with J gene TRBJ2-3; a weak D match, TRBD2 (6 bases). The CDR3 has 14 residues. V dropped 6 bases and J dropped 5 bases, with 15 bases sitting between them. Germline CDR1 and CDR2: MNHEY and SVGAGI. As DNA, the CDR3 is TGTGCCAGCAGGATTCTAGCGAGGCAAGATACGCAGTATTTT. It codes for CASRILARQDTQYF.

The chain couples TRBV19 to TRBJ1-6, with D perhaps TRBD1 (5 bases). The germline gives CDR1 LNHDA, CDR2 SQIVND (reference sequence). Trimming pared 3 bases from V and 10 bases from J, leaving 16 bases between. CDR3 length: 15 residues. CDR3 loop: CASSMRGGRGSPLHF. CDR3 coding DNA: TGTGCCAGTAGTATGCGGGGGGGAAGAGGATCACCCCTCCACTTT. Using reference TRBV19 and TRBJ1-6 for the parts outside the CDR3, the full variable domain is DGGITQSPKYLFRKEGQNVTLSCEQNLNHDAMYWYRQDPGQGLRLIYYSQIVNDFQKGDIAEGYSVSREKKESFPLTVTSAQKNPTAFYLCASSMRGGRGSPLHFGNGTRLTVT.

This clone was counted once. This chain joins TRBV28 and TRBJ1-6; 7 positions match TRBD1. This CDR3 region has 18 residues. Germline CDR1 is MDHEN and CDR2 is SYDVKM. The trim removed 5 bases at V and 4 bases at J, leaving 14 bases unmatched. CDR3 protein: CASSTHRQGASYNSPLHF. The CDR3 bases are TGTGCCAGCAGTACCCACCGACAGGGAGCCTCATATAATTCACCCCTCCACTTT.

The rearrangement uses TRBV3-1 (or the pseudogene TRBV3-2) and TRBJ1-6, with D unresolved. Trimming pared 1 base from V and 5 bases from J, leaving 6 bases between. Germline V CDR1 and CDR2: LGHDT, YNNKEL (reference sequence). This CDR3 contains 14 residues. CDR3 region: CASSQVQNNSPLHF. In DNA, the CDR3 is TGTGCCAGCAGCCAAGTACAGAATAATTCACCCCTCCACTTT.

This clone occurred a few times. This chain connects TRBV9 to TRBJ2-1; the match to TRBD2 covers 7 bases. Losses at the gene ends were 4 bases for V and 10 bases for J; bases not matched to a gene: 11. From germline, CDR1 is SGDLS and CDR2 YYNGEE. The CDR3 is 14 residues long. The CDR3 nucleotides read TGTGCCAGCAGCCCAAGACTAGCTCCTGGGGAGCAGTTCTTC. This codes for CASSPRLAPGEQFF.